This TCR beta chain was retrieved from a study of T-cell reconstitution after alpha-beta-depleted transplantation in children. The length of the CDR3 is 17 residues. With 3 bases removed from V and 0 bases from J, the gap between germline ends came to 15 bases. CDR1 and CDR2 from the germline V gene are MNHEY and SMNVEV (reference sequence). This sample's TCRbeta library carried unique molecular identifier barcodes. MiXCR was run by TCRdb on the PCR reads, yielding one entry per CDR3 protein. The sample lists 600,000 to 700,000 distinct CDR3 sequences; roughly 15% were seen once. The TCR comes from a human donor who donated a stem cell graft to a child with acute myeloid leukemia. This specimen consisted of PBMCs from the stem cell graft donor, obtained from the stem cell graft. V is TRBV27 and J is TRBJ1-5; tentative D call: TRBD1 (6 bases). CDR3 sequence: CASSFGAGDYSNQPQHF. In DNA, the CDR3 is TGTGCCAGCAGTTTCGGGGCAGGGGACTATAGCAATCAGCCCCAGCATTTT.